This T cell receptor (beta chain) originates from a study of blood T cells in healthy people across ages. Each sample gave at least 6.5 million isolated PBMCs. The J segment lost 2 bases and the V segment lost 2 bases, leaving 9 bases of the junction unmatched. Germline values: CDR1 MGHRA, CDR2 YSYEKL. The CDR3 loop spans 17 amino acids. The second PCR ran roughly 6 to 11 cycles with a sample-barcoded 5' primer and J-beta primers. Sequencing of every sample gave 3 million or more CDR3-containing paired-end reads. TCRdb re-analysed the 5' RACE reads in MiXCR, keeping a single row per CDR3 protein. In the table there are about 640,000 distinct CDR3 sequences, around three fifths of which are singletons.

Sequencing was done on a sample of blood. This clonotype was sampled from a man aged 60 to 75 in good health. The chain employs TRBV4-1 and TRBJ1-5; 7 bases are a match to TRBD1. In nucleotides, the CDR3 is TGCGCCAGCAGCCAATTCCGGGACAGCGTCGGCAATCAGCCCCAGCATTTT. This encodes CASSQFRDSVGNQPQHF.